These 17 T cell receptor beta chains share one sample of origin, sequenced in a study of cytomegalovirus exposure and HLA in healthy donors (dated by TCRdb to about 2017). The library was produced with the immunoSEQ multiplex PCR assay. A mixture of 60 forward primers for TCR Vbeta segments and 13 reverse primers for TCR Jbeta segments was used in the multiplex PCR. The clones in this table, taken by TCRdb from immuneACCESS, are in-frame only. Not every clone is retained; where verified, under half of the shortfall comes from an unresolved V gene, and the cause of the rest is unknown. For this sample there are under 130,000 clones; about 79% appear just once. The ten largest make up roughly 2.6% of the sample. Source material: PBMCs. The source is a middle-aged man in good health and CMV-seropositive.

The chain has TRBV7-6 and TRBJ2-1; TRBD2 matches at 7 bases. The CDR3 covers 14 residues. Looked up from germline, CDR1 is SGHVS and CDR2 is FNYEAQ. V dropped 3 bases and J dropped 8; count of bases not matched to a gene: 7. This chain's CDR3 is CASSFQLASDEQFF. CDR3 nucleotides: TGTGCCAGCAGCTTCCAACTAGCGAGCGATGAGCAGTTCTTC.

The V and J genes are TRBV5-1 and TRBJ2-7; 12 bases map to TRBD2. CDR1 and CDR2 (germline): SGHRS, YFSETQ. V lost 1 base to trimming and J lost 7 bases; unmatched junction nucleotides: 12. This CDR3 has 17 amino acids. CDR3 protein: CASSLLPLAGGPGEQYF. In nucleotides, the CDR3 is TGCGCCAGCAGCTTGTTGCCTCTAGCGGGAGGGCCCGGGGAGCAGTACTTC.

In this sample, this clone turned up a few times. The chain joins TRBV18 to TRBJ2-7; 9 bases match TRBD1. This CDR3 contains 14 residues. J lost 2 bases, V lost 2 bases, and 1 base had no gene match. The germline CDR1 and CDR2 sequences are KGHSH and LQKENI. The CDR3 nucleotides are TGTGCCAGCTCACCAGGGACAGGGCCCTACGAGCAGTACTTC. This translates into CASSPGTGPYEQYF.

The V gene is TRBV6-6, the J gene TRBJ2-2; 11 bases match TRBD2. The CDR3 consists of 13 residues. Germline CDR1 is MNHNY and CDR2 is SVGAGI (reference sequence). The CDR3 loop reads CDIAGGRTGELFF. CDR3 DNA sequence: TGTGACATAGCGGGGGGGCGGACCGGGGAGCTGTTTTTT.

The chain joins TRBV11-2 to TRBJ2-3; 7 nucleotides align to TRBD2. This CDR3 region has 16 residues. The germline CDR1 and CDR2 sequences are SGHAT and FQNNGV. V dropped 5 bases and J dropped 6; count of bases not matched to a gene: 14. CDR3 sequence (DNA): TGTGCCAGCAGCATACGAGCTAGCGGTGCGGCCGATACGCAGTATTTT. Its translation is CASSIRASGAADTQYF.

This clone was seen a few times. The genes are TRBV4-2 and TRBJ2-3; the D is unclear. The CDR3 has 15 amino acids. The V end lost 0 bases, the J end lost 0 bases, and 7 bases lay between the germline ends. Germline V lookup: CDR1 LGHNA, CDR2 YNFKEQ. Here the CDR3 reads CASSQELQSTDTQYF. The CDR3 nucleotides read TGTGCCAGCAGCCAAGAATTACAAAGCACAGATACGCAGTATTTT.

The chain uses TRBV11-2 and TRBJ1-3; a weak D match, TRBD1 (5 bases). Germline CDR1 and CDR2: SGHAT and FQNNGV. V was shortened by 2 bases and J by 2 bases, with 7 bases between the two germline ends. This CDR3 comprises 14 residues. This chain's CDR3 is CASSLTRAGNTIYF. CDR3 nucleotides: TGTGCCAGCAGCTTAACCAGGGCTGGAAACACCATATATTTT. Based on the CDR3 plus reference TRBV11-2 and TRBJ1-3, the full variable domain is EAGVAQSPRYKIIEKRQSVAFWCNPISGHATLYWYQQILGQGPKLLIQFQNNGVVDDSQLPKDRFSAERLKGVDSTLKIQPAKLEDSAVYLCASSLTRAGNTIYFGEGSWLTVV.

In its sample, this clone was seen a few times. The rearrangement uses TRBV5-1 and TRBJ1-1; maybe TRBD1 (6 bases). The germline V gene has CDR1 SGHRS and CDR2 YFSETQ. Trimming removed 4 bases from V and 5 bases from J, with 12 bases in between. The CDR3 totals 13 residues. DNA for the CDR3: TGCGCCAGCAGCCATGAGGGGGGGACTGAAGCTTTCTTT. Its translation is CASSHEGGTEAFF.

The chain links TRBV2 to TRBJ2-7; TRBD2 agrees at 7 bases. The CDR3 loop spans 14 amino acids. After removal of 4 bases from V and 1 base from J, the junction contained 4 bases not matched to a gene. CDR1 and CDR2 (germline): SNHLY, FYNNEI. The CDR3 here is CASSVSGGSYEQYF. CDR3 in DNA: TGTGCCAGCAGTGTCTCCGGGGGGTCCTACGAGCAGTACTTC.

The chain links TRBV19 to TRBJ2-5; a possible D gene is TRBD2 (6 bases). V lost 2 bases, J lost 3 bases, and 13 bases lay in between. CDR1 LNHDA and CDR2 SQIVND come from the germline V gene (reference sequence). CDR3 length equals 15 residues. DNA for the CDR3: TGTGCCAGTAGTATACGGGTCGGGAGCAAAGAGACCCAGTACTTC. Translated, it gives CASSIRVGSKETQYF. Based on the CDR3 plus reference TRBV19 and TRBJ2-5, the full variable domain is DGGITQSPKYLFRKEGQNVTLSCEQNLNHDAMYWYRQDPGQGLRLIYYSQIVNDFQKGDIAEGYSVSREKKESFPLTVTSAQKNPTAFYLCASSIRVGSKETQYFGPGTRLLVL.

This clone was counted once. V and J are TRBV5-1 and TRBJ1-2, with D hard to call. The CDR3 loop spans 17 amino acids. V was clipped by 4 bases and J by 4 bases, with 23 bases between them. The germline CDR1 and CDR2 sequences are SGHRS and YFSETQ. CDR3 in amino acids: CASSPKGGYGGSYGYTF. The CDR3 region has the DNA TGCGCCAGCAGCCCCAAGGGTGGATACGGAGGATCCTATGGCTACACCTTC.

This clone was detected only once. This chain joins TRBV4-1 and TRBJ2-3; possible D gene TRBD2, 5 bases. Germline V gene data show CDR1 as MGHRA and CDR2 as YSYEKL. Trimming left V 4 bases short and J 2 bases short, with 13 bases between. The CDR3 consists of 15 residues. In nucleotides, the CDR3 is TGCGCCAGCAGCCCTGACTACCCTCCCACAGATACGCAGTATTTT. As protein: CASSPDYPPTDTQYF.

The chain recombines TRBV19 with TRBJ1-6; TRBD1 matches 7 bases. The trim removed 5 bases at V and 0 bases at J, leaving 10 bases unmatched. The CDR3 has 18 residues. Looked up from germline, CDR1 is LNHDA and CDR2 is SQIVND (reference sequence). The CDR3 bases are TGTGCCAGTAGTCTTCGCGGACAGGAGAGCTCCTATAATTCACCCCTCCACTTT. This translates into CASSLRGQESSYNSPLHF.

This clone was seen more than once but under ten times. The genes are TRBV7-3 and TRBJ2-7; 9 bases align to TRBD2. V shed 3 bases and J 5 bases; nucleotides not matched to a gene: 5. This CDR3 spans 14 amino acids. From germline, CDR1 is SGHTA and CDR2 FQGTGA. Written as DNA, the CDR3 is TGTGCCAGCAGCTTTGCGGGAGGGCCGAACGAGCAGTACTTC. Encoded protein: CASSFAGGPNEQYF. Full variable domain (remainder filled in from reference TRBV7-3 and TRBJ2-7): GAGVSQTPSNKVTEKGKYVELRCDPISGHTALYWYRQSLGQGPEFLIYFQGTGAADDSGLPNDRFFAVRPEGSVSTLKIQRTERGDSAVYLCASSFAGGPNEQYFGPGTRLTVT.

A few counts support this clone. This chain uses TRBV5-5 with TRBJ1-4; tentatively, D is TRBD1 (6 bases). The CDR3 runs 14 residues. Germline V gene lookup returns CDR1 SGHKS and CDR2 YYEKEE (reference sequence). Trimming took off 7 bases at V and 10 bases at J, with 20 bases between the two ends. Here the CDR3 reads CASGRDTWEGKLFF. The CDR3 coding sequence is TGTGCCAGCGGCCGGGACACCTGGGAGGGAAAACTGTTTTTT. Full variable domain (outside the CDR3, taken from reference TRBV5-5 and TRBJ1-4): DAGVTQSPTHLIKTRGQQVTLRCSPISGHKSVSWYQQVLGQGPQFIFQYYEKEERGRGNFPDRFSARQFPNYSSELNVNALLLGDSALYLCASGRDTWEGKLFFGSGTQLSVL.

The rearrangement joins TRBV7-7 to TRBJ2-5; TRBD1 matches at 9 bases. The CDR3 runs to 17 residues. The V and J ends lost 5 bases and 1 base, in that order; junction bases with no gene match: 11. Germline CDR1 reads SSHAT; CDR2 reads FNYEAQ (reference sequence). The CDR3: CASSRSGPTGGQETQYF. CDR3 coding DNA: TGTGCCAGCAGCCGATCAGGGCCGACAGGGGGCCAAGAGACCCAGTACTTC.

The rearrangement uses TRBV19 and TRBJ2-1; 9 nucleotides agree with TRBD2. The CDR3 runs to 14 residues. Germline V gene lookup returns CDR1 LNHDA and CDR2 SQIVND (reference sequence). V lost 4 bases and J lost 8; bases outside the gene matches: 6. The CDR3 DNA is TGTGCCAGTAGTAATAGCGGGGGTTCCCATGAGCAGTTCTTC. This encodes CASSNSGGSHEQFF.